This TCR beta chain appears in the sequencing data of a study of shared clonotypes between healthy human individuals. Across the whole study: Contributing individuals were two females and a few males aged 18 to 49.

The CDR3 has 14 amino acids. V lost 7 bases to trimming and J lost 3 bases, with 16 bases between them. The germline gives CDR1 MNHNS, CDR2 SASEGT. In the authors' workflow: ImmunoSEQ junction-only sequences lacked quality scores, so their filtering differed. Generated by immunoSEQ multiplex PCR, the TCRdb table keeps only in-frame clones and is missing some. That table supplies the V and J calls and clone size; D and trimming were determined from the DNA. The data contain over a million clones, about 96% of them singletons. Specimen: naive CD4+ T cells sorted from blood. Subset denoted: CD45RA+ positively selected. This receptor was taken from a man younger than 40 in good health. The V and J genes are TRBV6-1 and TRBJ2-7, with D maybe TRBD2 (5 bases). The CDR3 nucleotides read TGTGCCAGCATGAGGGAGTCTAGGGACTACGAGCAGTACTTC. Its translation: CASMRESRDYEQYF.